This T cell receptor (beta chain) appears in the sequencing data of a study of blood T cell repertoires in COVID-19. Study-level information: Acute-phase and convalescent COVID-19 samples originated in the United States, Italy and Spain. Sources were T cells, B-cell-depleted T cells, or PBMCs; the material itself was cDNA or gDNA.

Participants were placed into cohorts based on the clinical history they reported. Recovered Cohort 3 donors showed two negative PCRs, clearance, or symptom resolution. The germline CDR1 and CDR2 sequences are SSHAT and FNYEAQ (reference sequence). CDR3 length: 14 residues. Trimming cost V 6 bases and J 1 base, with 9 bases left between them. The table came from immunoSEQ multiplex PCR; TCRdb's copy has only in-frame clones and leaves some out. The repertoire holds roughly 330,000 clones, with approximately 87% as singletons. Sample: PBMCs or T cells enriched from blood (not recorded which). This sequence originates from a young woman who had recovered from COVID-19. J is TRBJ2-2 and V is TRBV7-7; D perhaps matches TRBD1 (6 bases). The DNA for the CDR3 is TGTGCCAGCAGTCCGACAGGGAACACCGGGGAGCTGTTTTTT. This sequence encodes CASSPTGNTGELFF.